This is a list of T cell receptor beta chains from one sample in a study of CD8 T cells in Susac syndrome. From the immunoSEQ multiplex PCR reads, TCRdb called clonotypes with MiXCR, one entry per CDR3 protein. The sample holds more than 110,000 distinct CDR3 sequences, about 94% seen once. Sequenced material: CD8+ T cells from PBMCs. The receptors were gathered from a human donor in good health. CDR3s include the opening cysteine and the closing phenylalanine or tryptophan. The D gene is left open where the match is weak.

-,TRBJ2-2,TRBV9,TGTGCCAGCAGTGGTCACCGGGGGCCCGGGGAGCTGTTTTTT,CASSGHRGPGELFF
-,TRBJ2-2,TRBV29-1,TGCAGCGGCATTCGGAACACCGGGGAGCTGTTTTTT,CSGIRNTGELFF
-,TRBJ1-2,TRBV29-1,TGCAGCGTTGACTGGGGAATCCTTTATGGCTACACCTTC,CSVDWGILYGYTF
-,TRBJ2-7,TRBV6-2/TRBV6-3,TGTGCCAGCAGTTCGGGGACTCATCCAGAGCAGTACTTC,CASSSGTHPEQYF
TRBD2,TRBJ2-7,TRBV4-1,TGCGCCAGCAGCCAAGTACGACTAGCGGGGACCTACGAGCAGTACTTC,CASSQVRLAGTYEQYF
-,TRBJ2-1,TRBV30,TGTGCCTGGAGTGTACGCGGGGATTACAATGAGCAGTTCTTC,CAWSVRGDYNEQFF
TRBD1,TRBJ2-3,TRBV28,TGTGCCAGCAGTTCATCCCGACAGGGGGCAACAGATACGCAGTATTTT,CASSSSRQGATDTQYF
TRBD1,TRBJ2-1,TRBV7-9,TGTGCCAGCAGCCTGGACGGGACAGGGGGCTACAATGAGCAGTTCTTC,CASSLDGTGGYNEQFF
TRBD2,TRBJ2-1,TRBV4-3,TGCGCCAGCAGTCTTAATGGGAGGGTCTCGCGCAATGAGCAGTTCTTC,CASSLNGRVSRNEQFF
TRBD2,TRBJ2-1,TRBV20-1,TGCAGTGCGCTAGCGGGAGTCAATGAGCAGTTCTTC,CSALAGVNEQFF
-,TRBJ2-3,TRBV9,TGTGCCAGCAGCCCCCCGGAAAGCACAGATACGCAGTATTTT,CASSPPESTDTQYF
TRBD1,TRBJ2-7,TRBV14,TGTGCCAGCAGCGCGGGACAGGGGGCGGGTTACGAGCAGTACTTC,CASSAGQGAGYEQYF
TRBD1,TRBJ1-4,TRBV30,TGTGCCTGGAGTGTTCAACAGGGGGGCGAACTGTTTTTT,CAWSVQQGGELFF
-,TRBJ2-3,TRBV6-6,TGTGCCAGCAGCCCGGGGCAGAGCACAGATACGCAGTATTTT,CASSPGQSTDTQYF
-,TRBJ2-1,TRBV6-2/TRBV6-3,TGTGCCAGCAGTTACTCCTTTGAGCAGTTCTTC,CASSYSFEQFF
-,TRBJ2-2,TRBV20-1,TGCAGTGCTATACAGGAGAACACCGGGGAGCTGTTTTTT,CSAIQENTGELFF